Following are 24 T cell receptor beta chains from one sample sequenced in a study of T cells in localized non-small cell lung cancer. TCRdb keeps only in-frame clones here, not all; method: immunoSEQ multiplex PCR. The table lists around 3,700 clones, just under 30% of them singletons. This specimen consisted of lung tumor tissue, obtained before any cancer treatment. All receptors come from a female donor of 60 years or more with stage I lung adenocarcinoma.

In its sample, this clone was seen a few times. The chain recombines TRBV30 with TRBJ1-1; 7 bases map to TRBD1. With V trimmed by 2 bases and J by 0 bases, 9 bases remained unmatched. The CDR3 is made up of 16 amino acids. CDR1 is GTSNPN and CDR2 is SVGIG in the germline V gene (reference sequence). DNA for the CDR3: TGTGCCTGGAGTCCTGCCACGGGACAGATGAACACTGAAGCTTTCTTT. Translating it yields CAWSPATGQMNTEAFF.

This rearrangement joins TRBV29-1 to TRBJ1-1, with D perhaps matching TRBD1 (6 bases). This CDR3 comprises 19 residues. The ends were cut back, 3 bases at V and 4 bases at J, with 30 bases in the middle. Germline V gene data show CDR1 as SQVTM and CDR2 as ANQGSEA. The CDR3 loop reads CSVDMGSGTPNLRGTEAFF. The CDR3 DNA follows: TGCAGCGTTGATATGGGGTCGGGGACACCTAACCTGAGGGGCACTGAAGCTTTCTTT.

This clone is labeled medium-sized (0.01 to 0.1%). The chain carries TRBV9 and TRBJ2-7; TRBD2 aligns across 12 bases. J lost 0 bases, V lost 0 bases, and 4 bases had no gene match. The CDR3 is made up of 17 amino acids. Per the germline V gene, CDR1 is SGDLS and CDR2 is YYNGEE. The DNA of the CDR3 is TGTGCCAGCAGCGTAGGGTCTAGCGGGGGGGACTCCTACGAGCAGTACTTC. Its protein is CASSVGSSGGDSYEQYF.

This clone was picked up a small number of times. This chain uses TRBV5-1 with TRBJ1-2, with 9 bases aligning to TRBD1. The CDR3 covers 16 residues. The junction had 10 bases not matched to a gene; V was cut back by 1 base and J by 6 bases. Germline loops: CDR1 SGHRS, CDR2 YFSETQ. As DNA, the CDR3 is TGCGCCAGCAGCTTGTCCAACAGGGGGCGCGGCGATGGCTACACCTTC. Protein: CASSLSNRGRGDGYTF. The complete variable domain, with remaining parts taken from reference TRBV5-1 and TRBJ1-2, reads KAGVTQTPRYLIKTRGQQVTLSCSPISGHRSVSWYQQTPGQGLQFLFEYFSETQRNKGNFPGRFSGRQFSNSRSEMNVSTLELGDSALYLCASSLSNRGRGDGYTFGSGTRLTVV.

By share of the sample, this clone is medium-sized. This rearrangement joins TRBV9 to TRBJ2-2; D is possibly TRBD1 (5 bases). V lost 2 bases and J 6 bases, leaving 17 bases between the germline ends. CDR3 length equals 16 residues. Per germline, CDR1 SGDLS and CDR2 YYNGEE. Here the CDR3 reads CASSVGAGLGSGELFF. The CDR3 DNA reads as TGTGCCAGCAGCGTTGGGGCAGGCCTAGGGTCCGGGGAGCTGTTTTTT.

This clone was observed a single time. The chain combines TRBV5-1 with TRBJ2-7; 10 nucleotides match TRBD1. V shed 5 bases, J shed 4 bases, and the junction held 9 bases outside the gene matches. The CDR3 is made up of 15 amino acids. Germline CDR1 and CDR2: SGHRS and YFSETQ. The CDR3 nucleotides read TGCGCCAGCAGACCCGACAGGGGGCCTATGTACGAGCAGTACTTC. Translating gives CASRPDRGPMYEQYF.

This clone was seen a few times. The J gene is TRBJ2-3, the V gene TRBV9; D possibly corresponds to TRBD2 (5 bases). V gave up 3 bases and J gave up 1 base, with 9 bases separating them. CDR1 is SGDLS and CDR2 is YYNGEE in the germline V gene. The CDR3 loop spans 14 amino acids. The CDR3 spells CASSAGIGTDTQYF. The CDR3 nucleotides read TGTGCCAGCAGCGCGGGAATTGGCACAGATACGCAGTATTTT.

V gene TRBV14 combines with J gene TRBJ2-1; D unclear. The length of the CDR3 is 13 residues. From germline, CDR1 is SGHDN and CDR2 FVKESK. Deletions cut 4 bases from V and 5 bases from J, with 9 bases between. CDR3 sequence (DNA): TGTGCCAGCAGCCCCTACTATAACAATGAGCAGTTCTTC. Translation: CASSPYYNNEQFF.

The V call is TRBV19, the J call TRBJ2-1; D uncertain. Germline V CDR1 and CDR2: LNHDA, SQIVND (reference sequence). The CDR3 contains 15 residues. Between the trimmed V and J ends, which lost 9 bases and 1 base, there was a span of 16 bases. This CDR3 is CASSPTESSYNEQFF. DNA for the CDR3: TGTGCCAGCTCCCCCACAGAATCTTCCTACAATGAGCAGTTCTTC.

The chain couples TRBV27 to TRBJ1-2; D uncertain. Germline assignment: CDR1 MNHEY and CDR2 SMNVEV (reference sequence). Trimming stripped 6 bases from V and 8 bases from J, with 22 bases between. There are 15 residues in the CDR3. CDR3 in DNA: TGTGCCAGCAGGTCGATAGGACTGCCCGAGCGGGGCTACACCTTC. Amino acid sequence: CASRSIGLPERGYTF.

This clone rates as medium-sized. The chain employs TRBV11-3 and TRBJ1-2, with a weak D call TRBD1 (6 bases). V was pared by 5 bases and J by 4 bases, with 14 bases between. This CDR3 is built from 14 residues. The germline gives CDR1 SGHNT, CDR2 YENEEA. The CDR3 region is CASSNFQGFYGYTF. DNA of the CDR3: TGTGCCAGCAGCAACTTCCAGGGGTTCTATGGCTACACCTTC.

The CDR3 protein is CASSLESLSGYTF. The CDR3 DNA reads TGCGCCAGCAGCTTGGAATCGCTATCTGGCTACACCTTC. This chain links TRBV23-1 with TRBJ1-2; no reliable D call. TRBV23-1 falls under the ORF class, with uncertain function. CDR3 length equals 13 residues. V lost 6 bases and J 7 bases, leaving 15 bases between the germline ends.

This clone is deemed medium-sized. V gene TRBV6-8 combines with J gene TRBJ1-2; tentatively, D is TRBD1 (6 bases). The V end lost 7 bases, the J end lost 6 bases, and 15 bases lay between the germline ends. This CDR3 contains 13 residues. Germline loops: CDR1 MNHGY, CDR2 SAAAGT. This chain's CDR3 is CASIWGWGHGYTF. The CDR3 coding sequence is TGTGCCAGCATATGGGGATGGGGGCATGGCTACACCTTC.

This clone was detected only a few times. The chain combines TRBV11-3 with TRBJ2-7; 13 bases match TRBD2. This CDR3 contains 17 residues. J gave up 3 bases and V 0 bases, and 5 bases lay outside the gene matches. Germline V lookup: CDR1 SGHNT, CDR2 YENEEA. This CDR3 reads CASSLDQTSGGLYEQYF. The DNA for the CDR3 is TGTGCCAGCAGCTTAGATCAGACTAGCGGGGGGCTCTACGAGCAGTACTTC.

V and J are TRBV15 and TRBJ1-1; a weak D match, TRBD1 (5 bases). Between the trimmed V and J ends, which lost 4 bases and 4 bases, there was a span of 16 bases. This CDR3 has 15 residues. Germline V gene lookup returns CDR1 LNHNV and CDR2 YYDKDF (reference sequence). The CDR3 reads CATSISFGGGTEAFF. CDR3 DNA sequence: TGTGCCACCAGCATCTCCTTTGGGGGGGGCACTGAAGCTTTCTTT.

The V call is TRBV18, the J call TRBJ2-2; a weak D match, TRBD2 (5 bases). CDR3 length equals 16 residues. The germline V gene has CDR1 KGHSH and CDR2 LQKENI. Trimming removed 2 bases at V and 5 bases at J, with 15 bases between. CDR3: CASSPVSLVRTGELFF. DNA of the CDR3: TGTGCCAGCTCACCAGTTTCACTAGTTCGTACCGGGGAGCTGTTTTTT.

Sample share makes this clone medium-sized. The chain's CDR3 is CASSSGLANYGYTF. The CDR3 coding sequence is TGTGCCAGCAGCTCGGGACTGGCTAACTATGGCTACACCTTC. This sequence joins TRBV11-3 and TRBJ1-2; D may be TRBD1 (5 bases). Germline lookup yields CDR1 SGHNT and CDR2 YENEEA. CDR3 length equals 14 residues. V lost 4 bases, J lost 0 bases, and 9 bases lay in between.

This clone was counted a few times. The J gene is TRBJ1-4, the V gene TRBV6-7, with a weak D call TRBD1 (6 bases). TRBV6-7 is sorted into the ORF group, with uncertain function. The V gene lost 0 bases and the J gene lost 9 bases, with 17 bases spanning the gap. This CDR3 contains 16 residues. CDR3 nucleotide sequence: TGTGCCAGCAGTTACTCGATAGACGGGGGCGCGAAAAAACTGTTTTTT. Amino acids: CASSYSIDGGAKKLFF.

This clone was seen only a few times. This chain connects TRBV4-1 to TRBJ1-2, with 8 bases matching TRBD1. CDR3 size: 13 residues. Germline assignment: CDR1 MGHRA and CDR2 YSYEKL. The ends lost 0 bases at V and 8 bases at J; junction bases unmatched: 2. CDR3 residues: CASSQDRDRGYTF. DNA for the CDR3: TGCGCCAGCAGCCAAGATCGGGACAGGGGCTACACCTTC.

A few counts support this clone. CDR3 protein: CASGTGRAPYNEQFF. The DNA of the CDR3 is TGTGCCAGTGGGACAGGACGGGCACCCTACAATGAGCAGTTCTTC. J is TRBJ2-1 and V is TRBV19, with 8 positions matching TRBD1. V trimming: 8 bases; J trimming: 2 bases; junction bases outside the gene matches: 8. Per germline, CDR1 LNHDA and CDR2 SQIVND (reference sequence). The CDR3 is made up of 15 amino acids.

J is TRBJ2-7 and V is TRBV6-8; D not certain. Germline loops: CDR1 MNHGY, CDR2 SAAAGT. The CDR3 totals 13 residues. Trimming left V 10 bases short and J 1 base short, with 14 bases between. The DNA for the CDR3 is TGTGCCATCAAATCAGGAGAGTCCTACGAGCAGTACTTC. Translation gives CAIKSGESYEQYF.

V gene TRBV23-1 combines with J gene TRBJ2-7; either TRBD1 or TRBD2 may fit D (5 bases each). TRBV23-1 falls under the ORF class, with uncertain function. The CDR3 is 14 residues long. V dropped 6 bases and J dropped 2 bases, with 14 bases sitting between them. The CDR3 nucleotides are TGCGCCAGCAGCCACAGGAGGCAACCCTACGAGCAGTACTTC. The encoded protein is CASSHRRQPYEQYF.

This chain joins TRBV30 and TRBJ1-2; D not certain. Trimming took off 1 base at V and 2 bases at J, with 5 bases between the two ends. The germline V gene has CDR1 GTSNPN and CDR2 SVGIG (reference sequence). The CDR3 is made up of 12 amino acids. The CDR3 is CAWSEANYGYTF. Here the CDR3 DNA reads TGTGCCTGGAGTGAAGCCAACTATGGCTACACCTTC.

The chain carries TRBV30 and TRBJ2-7; 7 bases fit TRBD1. The CDR3 loop spans 14 amino acids. V shed 2 bases and J 8 bases; nucleotides not matched to a gene: 12. Germline lookup yields CDR1 GTSNPN and CDR2 SVGIG (reference sequence). The CDR3 reads CAWSNLRQGDKQYF. The DNA of the CDR3 is TGTGCCTGGAGTAACCTAAGACAGGGCGACAAGCAGTACTTC.